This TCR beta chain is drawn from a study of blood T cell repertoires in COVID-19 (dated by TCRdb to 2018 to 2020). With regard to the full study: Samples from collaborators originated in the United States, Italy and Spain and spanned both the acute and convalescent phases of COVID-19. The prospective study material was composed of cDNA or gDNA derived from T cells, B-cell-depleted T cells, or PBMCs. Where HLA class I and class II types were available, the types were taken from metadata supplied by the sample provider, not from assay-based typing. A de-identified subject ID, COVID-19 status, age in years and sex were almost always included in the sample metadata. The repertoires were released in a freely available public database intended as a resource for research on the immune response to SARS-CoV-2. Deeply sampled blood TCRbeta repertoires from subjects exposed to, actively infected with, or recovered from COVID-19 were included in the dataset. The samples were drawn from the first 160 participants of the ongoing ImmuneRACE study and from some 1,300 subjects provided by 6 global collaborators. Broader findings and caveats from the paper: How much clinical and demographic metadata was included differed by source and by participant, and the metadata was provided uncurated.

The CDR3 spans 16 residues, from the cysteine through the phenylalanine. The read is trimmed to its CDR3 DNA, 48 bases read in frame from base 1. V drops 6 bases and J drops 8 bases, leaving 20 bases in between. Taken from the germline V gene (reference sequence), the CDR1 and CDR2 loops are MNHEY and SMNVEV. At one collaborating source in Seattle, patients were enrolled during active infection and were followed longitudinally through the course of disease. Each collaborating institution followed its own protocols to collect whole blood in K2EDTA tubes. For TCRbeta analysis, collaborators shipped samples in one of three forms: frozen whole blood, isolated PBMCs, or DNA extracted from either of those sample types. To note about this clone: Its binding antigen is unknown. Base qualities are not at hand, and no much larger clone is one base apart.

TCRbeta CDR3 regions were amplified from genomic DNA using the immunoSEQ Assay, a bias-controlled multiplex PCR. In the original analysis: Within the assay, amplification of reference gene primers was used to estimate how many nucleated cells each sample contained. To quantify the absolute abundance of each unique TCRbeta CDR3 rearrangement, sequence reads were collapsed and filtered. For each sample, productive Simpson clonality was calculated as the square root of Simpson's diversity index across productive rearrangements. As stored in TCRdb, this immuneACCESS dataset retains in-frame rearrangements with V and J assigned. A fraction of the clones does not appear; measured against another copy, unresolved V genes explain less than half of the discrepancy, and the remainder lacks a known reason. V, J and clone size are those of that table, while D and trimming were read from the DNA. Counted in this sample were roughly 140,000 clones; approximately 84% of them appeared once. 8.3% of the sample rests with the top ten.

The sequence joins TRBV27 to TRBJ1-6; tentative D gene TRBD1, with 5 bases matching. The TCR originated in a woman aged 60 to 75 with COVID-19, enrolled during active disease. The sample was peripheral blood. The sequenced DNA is TGTGCCAGCAGCCCCACCCCGGGACGGGAGGATTCACCCCTCCACTTT. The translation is CASSPTPGREDSPLHF.